A single T cell receptor beta chain is shown here with its context. Its antigen remains unidentified. This sample was taken from a study of tissue T cells after allogeneic stem cell transplantation. Study-level findings and limits: Across patients, clones rarely overlapped, yet motif clusters were shared tissue-specifically.

Some clones are missing from TCRdb's copy, which holds only in-frame ones; the method was immunoSEQ multiplex PCR. Seen here are about 5,700 clones, over 60% observed once, and the top ten hold roughly 6%. The material was blood, obtained before transplantation. This clonotype was sampled from a man between 35 and 75 years old who later had graft-versus-host disease after an allogeneic stem cell transplant.

The CDR3 protein is CAWSHGFFGYTF. CDR3 nucleotides: TGTGCCTGGAGTCACGGTTTCTTTGGCTACACCTTC. The chain combines TRBV30 with TRBJ1-2, with D unclear. Trimming cost V 2 bases and J 7 bases, with 11 bases left between them. CDR1 is GTSNPN and CDR2 is SVGIG in the germline V gene (reference sequence). This CDR3 is built from 12 residues.